This T cell receptor beta chain was profiled in a study of shared clonotypes between healthy human individuals. Donors comprised healthy HIV-negative adults lacking recent acute infections or vaccinations. Profiling relied on immunoSEQ multiplex PCR, and the TCRdb table lists in-frame clones only, not all of them. Of around 2.5 million clones in the sample, 93% were seen once. CDR3 length: 14 residues. Germline values: CDR1 SGHRS, CDR2 YFSETQ. V gave up 9 bases and J gave up 1 base; unmatched junction bases: 6. V and J are TRBV5-1 and TRBJ2-2; 7 nucleotides align to TRBD1. Sequenced input: naive CD4+ T cells from PBMCs. The subset was: CD45RA+ positively selected. This sequence was found in a man aged 18 to 29 in good health. Some clones in this sample may be carry-over from other donors' samples. The chain's CDR3 is CATTRQGNTGELFF. The DNA for the CDR3 is TGCGCCACCACTAGACAGGGGAACACCGGGGAGCTGTTTTTT.